A selection of T cell receptor beta chains follows, all from one sample in a study of blood T cell repertoires in COVID-19. Assay: immunoSEQ multiplex PCR; the TCRdb copy retains only in-frame clones and omits some. The repertoire holds 250,000 to 350,000 clones, around 88% seen once, with roughly 0.8% in the top ten. The specimen was peripheral blood. These receptors were obtained from a man aged 25 to 40 with acute or convalescent COVID-19. Each CDR3 is given with its conserved first and last residue.

V gene | CDR3 protein
TRBV6-5 | CASSYTGAGNTIYF
TRBV27 | CASIRGLAQYF
TRBV5-1 | CASSFILAGGGNEQFF
TRBV19 | CASSRTSASYEQYF
TRBV7-6 | CASSPRLDTQYF
TRBV10-3 | CAIGQGVNEQYF
TRBV28 | CASGPPTGVMAEAFF
TRBV5-5 | CASRGQNYGYTF
TRBV5-1 | CASSISSGGITDTQYF
TRBV18 | CASSPNGGPLRTEAFF
TRBV3-1/TRBV3-2 | CASSQAPGTGAYGYTF
TRBV19 | CASSIVPWANSPLHF
TRBV7-3 | CASSLTGQARQETQYF
TRBV6-6 | CASSYTGRGAFF
TRBV30 | CAWSDRAYEQYF
TRBV18 | CASSVTGSYEQYF
TRBV6-5 | CASILRGTEAFF
TRBV10-2 | CATRRGLTSGGRSTDTQYF
TRBV7-9 | CASSLGAGSGGNQPQHF
TRBV11-2 | CASSRGIAQYF
TRBV6-1 | CASSEDGRGNYGYTF
TRBV23-1 | CASSQPERGRPGNEQFF
TRBV19 | CASSIQSYGYTF
TRBV5-1 | CASSLAGGRTGVNSGKQFF
TRBV20-1 | CSARGRALHF
TRBV7-8 | CASIQNRGDTQYF
TRBV5-4 | CASSLFSIGANVLTF
TRBV4-2 | CASSQELAGSTGELFF
TRBV27 | CASSLSQGSTEAFF
TRBV2 | CASSDLKGAGANVLTF
TRBV6-2/TRBV6-3 | CASIPSGTATNEKLFF
TRBV7-8 | CASSRLEGLEQYF
TRBV18 | CASSPLDSYGYTF
TRBV28 | CASRGAPFSSGANVLTF
TRBV10-1 | CASSEWSLGDEQFF
TRBV19 | CATSGYSNQPQHF
TRBV5-1 | CASSLERAGPREQFF
TRBV5-6 | CASSVGVTGGLYSNYGYTF
TRBV14 | CASRGRIGYGYTF
TRBV6-6 | CATSPQGRNQPQHF
TRBV5-1 | CASSFWIGSYEQYF
TRBV5-1 | CASSLTGQPLNSPLHF
TRBV9 | CASSVVPLGQGYGELFF
TRBV18 | CASSPNTGTGRDQPQHF
TRBV20-1 | CSASRGDEQFF
TRBV28 | CASSLLLTGDGSYEQYF
TRBV7-2 | CASSPYVNQPQHF
TRBV6-1 | CASSEWQNQETQYF
TRBV5-1 | CASSPTGLVNEKLFF
TRBV28 | CASSLLQGPTSGNTIYF
TRBV5-1 | CASSERGHRVAGELFF
TRBV3-1/TRBV3-2 | CASSHRAGGPTDTQYF
TRBV18 | CASSPIDSENEQFF
TRBV2 | CASSERDRVGDEQYF
TRBV19 | CASSPQGVTGNSPLHF
TRBV4-1 | CASSQARPTDTQYF
TRBV6-5 | CASSYVSHSNQPQHF